This TCR beta chain emerged from a study of blood T cell repertoires in COVID-19. For the study at large: Italy, Spain and the United States were the sources of the convalescent and acute COVID-19 samples. Sample material is recorded as cDNA or gDNA derived from T cells, B-cell-depleted T cells, or PBMCs.

V gave up 3 bases and J gave up 2 bases; unmatched junction bases: 4. CDR3 length: 14 amino acids. CDR1 SGDLS and CDR2 YYNGEE come from the germline V gene. Enrolled during active infection, Seattle patients were then followed longitudinally. Original processing methods: Reference gene primers were amplified, and this amplification served to estimate nucleated cell counts. The data were produced by immunoSEQ multiplex PCR, yet TCRdb's version contains in-frame clones alone and is incomplete. V and J calls and clone size are those listed in that table; D and trimming were worked out from the DNA. Of about 130,000 clones detected, approximately 90% appear once; the ten largest clones hold around 4.2%.

The clonotype comes from a man aged 60-69 years with COVID-19, enrolled during active disease. The material sequenced was peripheral blood. V usage is TRBV9 and J usage is TRBJ1-1; 7 positions agree with TRBD1. The CDR3 region is CASSARQGNTEAFF. Here the CDR3 DNA reads TGTGCCAGCAGCGCACGACAGGGAAACACTGAAGCTTTCTTT.